These 17 T cell receptor beta chains came from one sample sequenced in a study of T cells in women clearing cervical HPV infection. Assay used: immunoSEQ multiplex PCR; TCRdb lists only in-frame clones, some missing. This sample's table has about 20,000 clones. Input material: blood buffy coat. These receptors were collected from a woman between 18 and 70 years old with a cervical HPV16 infection that either progressed to CIN3+ or cleared (not recorded which).

As concerns this clone: The CDR3 goes on 3 residues after the read ends, and that part is filled in from the germline J gene. The chain links TRBV15 to TRBJ2-5; tentative D call: TRBD2 (5 bases). The germline V gene encodes CDR1 LNHNV and CDR2 YYDKDF (reference sequence). V gave up 1 base and J gave up 4 bases, with 10 bases separating them. The CDR3 totals 14 residues. The CDR3 protein is CATSRVRGVETQYF. The part of the CDR3 DNA that was read is TGTGCCACCAGCAGAGTCCGGGGTGTAGAGACC.

In regard to this clone: The observed sequence ends 3 residues before the CDR3 terminus, with the missing tail filled in from the germline J gene. This chain joins TRBV20-1 and TRBJ2-2; D gene ambiguous. CDR1 DFQATT and CDR2 SNEGSKA come from the germline V gene (reference sequence). The CDR3 has 10 amino acids. Trimming removed 6 bases at V and 8 bases at J, with 7 bases between. The CDR3 protein is CSARLGELFF. The CDR3 bases that were read are TGCAGTGCCAGGCTAGGGGAG.

A remark on this clone: Coverage ceases 3 residues before the CDR3 finishes, and the germline J gene fills in the end. V and J are TRBV6-2 or TRBV6-3 and TRBJ2-7, with 9 bases fitting TRBD1. Unmatched junction bases numbered 8, after V lost 5 bases and J lost 3 bases. The CDR3 has 15 residues. Germline loops: CDR1 MNHEY, CDR2 SVGEGT. The part of the CDR3 DNA that was read is TGTGCCAGCAGTCCCGGGACAGGGCTGGTCTACGAG. Translated, it gives CASSPGTGLVYE. The CDR3 in its entirety is CASSPGTGLVYEQYF.

A note on this clone: The read is 3 residues too short to cover the CDR3 end, so that end is filled in from the germline J gene. The chain carries TRBV7-9 and TRBJ1-2; D not certain. The CDR3 consists of 15 residues. CDR1 and CDR2 (germline): SEHNR, FQNEAQ (reference sequence). Incomplete CDR3 DNA: TGTGCCAGCAGCTTAGGGGCTTCACACCACGGCGAC. As protein: CASSLGASHHGD. In full, the CDR3 is CASSLGASHHGDYTF.

CDR3 bases read: TGTGCCAGCAGTCCTCCCAGGGAGTCTAGTGGC. Translation: CASSPPRESSG. The complete CDR3 reads CASSPPRESSGYTF. The rearrangement uses TRBV2 and TRBJ1-2; D possibly corresponds to TRBD1 (5 bases). The read finishes 3 residues shy of the CDR3 end, and the germline J gene is used to complete it. The ends were cut back, 5 bases at V and 7 bases at J, with 17 bases in the middle. The CDR3 is 14 residues long. The germline gives CDR1 SNHLY, CDR2 FYNNEI.

As to this clone: With the read ending 3 residues before the CDR3 end, the germline J gene is used to fill in that end. The chain joins TRBV13 to TRBJ2-1; 9 nucleotides agree with TRBD1. V shed 3 bases, J shed 9 bases, and the junction held 9 bases outside the gene matches. CDR1 and CDR2 (germline): PRHDT, FYEKMQ (reference sequence). The CDR3 totals 15 residues. CDR3 sequence reads: CASSFWDREWAEQFF. The DNA read from the CDR3 is TGTGCCAGCAGCTTCTGGGACAGGGAGTGGGCTGAG.

A note on this clone: The read gets to within 3 residues of the CDR3 end, and the germline J gene fills in the rest. The chain recombines TRBV19 with TRBJ2-7; D is unclear. This CDR3 has 13 amino acids. Trimming shortened V by 1 base and J by 3 bases, and 7 bases separated the two germline ends. The germline V gene encodes CDR1 LNHDA and CDR2 SQIVND (reference sequence). The sequenced CDR3 bases are TGTGCCAGTAGTATAGCTGGCGGCTACGAG. Translated: CASSIAGGYE. Given in full, the CDR3 is CASSIAGGYEQYF.

As to this clone: The CDR3 end lies 3 residues beyond the end of the read and is filled in from the germline J gene. V usage is TRBV19 and J usage is TRBJ1-5, with 8 bases fitting TRBD1. Germline V gives CDR1 LNHDA, CDR2 SQIVND (reference sequence). Germline trimming cut 3 bases from V and 0 bases from J; bases unmatched to any gene: 4. CDR3 size: 16 residues. The part of the CDR3 DNA that was read is TGTGCCAGTAGTATCGGGACAGGCAATAGCAATCAGCCC. Translation: CASSIGTGNSNQP. The full CDR3 is CASSIGTGNSNQPQHF.

Of note for this clone: The CDR3 end falls 3 residues outside the read, so it is completed with the germline J gene. This rearrangement joins TRBV4-1 to TRBJ2-4, with 10 bases fitting TRBD2. The CDR3 runs to 16 residues. Per the germline V gene, CDR1 is MGHRA and CDR2 is YSYEKL. V trimming: 1 base; J trimming: 4 bases; junction bases outside the gene matches: 4. CDR3 in amino acids: CASSQASGSLKNIQYF. CDR3 DNA, as far as it was read: TGCGCCAGCAGCCAAGCTAGCGGGAGTCTGAAAAACATT.

This clone counts as medium-sized by frequency. The CDR3 end falls 3 residues outside the read, so it is completed with the germline J gene. The J gene is TRBJ2-3, the V gene TRBV18; 9 bases match TRBD1. CDR1 KGHSH and CDR2 LQKENI come from the germline V gene. V was pared by 3 bases and J by 6 bases, with 7 bases of the junction left unmatched. CDR3 size: 15 residues. CDR3 bases read: TGTGCCAGCTCACCGACAGGGGGGCGGCGCGATACG. Its translation: CASSPTGGRRDT. From start to end, the CDR3 is CASSPTGGRRDTQYF.

Remarks on this clone: The CDR3 end falls 3 residues outside the read, so it is completed with the germline J gene. V and J are TRBV5-6 and TRBJ2-3, with a tentative D call TRBD1 (7 bases). The CDR3 length is 14 residues. Per germline, CDR1 SGHDT and CDR2 YYEEEE. The CDR3 bases that were read are TGTGCCAGCAGCTTGGCCAGGGGGGATCAGCCG. Its protein product is CASSLARGDQP. The CDR3 in full is CASSLARGDQPQYF. Full variable domain (rest looked up from reference TRBV5-6 and TRBJ2-3): DAGVTQSPTHLIKTRGQQVTLRCSPKSGHDTVSWYQQALGQGPQFIFQYYEEEERQRGNFPDRFSGHQFPNYSSELNVNALLLGDSALYLCASSLARGDQPQYFGPGTRLTVL.

In the case of this clone: The read ends 3 residues early relative to the CDR3; the germline J gene fills the gap. The gene calls are TRBV28 and TRBJ1-6; D call uncertain. Between the trimmed V and J ends, which lost 5 bases and 7 bases, there was a span of 15 bases. Germline assignment: CDR1 MDHEN and CDR2 SYDVKM. The CDR3 is 15 amino acids. The sequenced part of the CDR3 DNA is TGTGCCAGCAGTCGATACAGAGGCGGGAATTCACCC. Protein: CASSRYRGGNSP. The full CDR3 protein reads CASSRYRGGNSPLHF.

This clone ranks as medium-sized (0.01 to 0.1%) in terms of frequency. The read stops 3 residues short of the end of the CDR3; the missing end is completed from the germline J gene. V is TRBV18 and J is TRBJ2-3, with TRBD1 as a possible D gene (5 bases). CDR3 length equals 16 residues. Germline CDR1 and CDR2: KGHSH and LQKENI. Trimming removed 3 bases from V and 0 bases from J, with 13 bases in between. The CDR3 region is CASSPLLRQSTDTQYF. The sequenced part of the CDR3 DNA is TGTGCCAGCTCACCCCTGTTGCGACAGAGCACAGATACG.

Turning to this clone: The CDR3 is cut off 3 residues early in the read; its end comes from the germline J gene. V and J are TRBV20-1 and TRBJ2-3; 8 nucleotides match TRBD2. The length of the CDR3 is 12 residues. The germline CDR1 and CDR2 sequences are DFQATT and SNEGSKA (reference sequence). The junction had 0 bases not matched to a gene; V was cut back by 3 bases and J by 4 bases. The CDR3 DNA, read in part, is TGCAGTGCTAGGACTAGCGCAGATACG. Its protein product is CSARTSADT. The entire CDR3 protein is CSARTSADTQYF.

Details on this clone: The sequence runs out 3 residues before the end of the CDR3; the remainder is reconstructed from the germline J gene. The V call is TRBV6-2 or TRBV6-3, the J call TRBJ2-5; D may be TRBD1 (5 bases). Germline V gene data show CDR1 as MNHEY and CDR2 as SVGEGT. The CDR3 is made up of 13 amino acids. With 7 bases removed from V and 4 bases from J, the gap between germline ends came to 13 bases. This CDR3 reads CASTSPGIETQYF. The covered CDR3 bases are TGTGCCAGCACCTCCCCAGGGATAGAGACC.

Details on this clone: The read stops 3 residues short of the end of the CDR3; the missing end is completed from the germline J gene. This chain links TRBV7-7 with TRBJ2-5; a possible D gene is TRBD1 (5 bases). The CDR3 runs 13 residues. In germline, CDR1 is SSHAT, CDR2 FNYEAQ (reference sequence). The V gene lost 2 bases and the J gene lost 5 bases, with 9 bases spanning the gap. The CDR3 sequence is CASSLKGAETQYF. Partial CDR3 DNA: TGTGCCAGCAGCTTAAAAGGGGCCGAGACC.

With respect to this clone: The CDR3 goes on 3 residues after the read ends, and that part is filled in from the germline J gene. This chain uses TRBV20-1 with TRBJ2-7; D might be TRBD1 (5 bases). Germline V CDR1 and CDR2: DFQATT, SNEGSKA (reference sequence). There are 12 residues in the CDR3. The V and J ends lost 5 bases and 2 bases respectively, with 10 bases between them. CDR3 DNA, as far as it was read: TGCAGTGCTCGACAGTCTACCTACGAG. Translated, it gives CSARQSTYE. The full CDR3 sequence reads CSARQSTYEQYF.